This T cell receptor (beta chain) is drawn from a study of T cells in women clearing cervical HPV infection. As for this clone: The CDR3 end falls 3 residues outside the read, so it is completed with the germline J gene.

The assay was immunoSEQ multiplex PCR, and TCRdb's table has in-frame clones only and misses some. The sample holds some 31,000 clones. Germline CDR1 MDHEN, CDR2 SYDVKM. V lost 6 bases and J lost 7; bases outside the gene matches: 6. The CDR3 sequence is 14 residues long. The sequence came from a woman between 18 and 75 years old with a cervical HPV16 infection that either progressed to CIN3+ or cleared (not recorded which). Sample: blood buffy coat. This chain links TRBV28 with TRBJ1-6; TRBD1 matches at 7 bases. CDR3 DNA, as far as it was read: TGTGCCAGCAGAATTGACAGGGCAAATTCACCC. It encodes CASRIDRANSP. The CDR3 reads in full as CASRIDRANSPLHF.